This T cell receptor beta chain was obtained from a study of shared clonotypes between healthy human individuals. Findings of the study overall: Sequencing depth was predicted to influence how clonotypes are shared among donors. The diversity represented, both genetic and in exposure history, was limited by few donors.

This CDR3 is 14 amino acids long. The J segment lost 8 bases and the V segment lost 4 bases, leaving 10 bases of the junction unmatched. Germline assignment: CDR1 SEHNR and CDR2 FQNEAQ (reference sequence). Profiling relied on immunoSEQ multiplex PCR, and the TCRdb table lists in-frame clones only, not all of them. The table includes some 2.4 million clones, 93% detected once. For this clone: The antigen is undetermined.

Sequenced sample: naive CD4+ T cells from PBMCs. As for subset: CD45RA+ positively selected. This receptor was taken from a man aged 18-30 years in good health. Some clones in this sample may be carry-over from other donors' samples. The chain couples TRBV7-9 to TRBJ1-2; 7 bases line up with TRBD1. Here the CDR3 reads CASSYGQASWGYTF. Written as DNA, the CDR3 is TGTGCCAGCAGCTATGGACAGGCTTCGTGGGGCTACACCTTC.